This record looks at one TCR beta chain sequence and its context. The data are from a study of blood T cell repertoires in COVID-19. For the study at large: Cohort 3 recovery required two negative PCRs, clearance, or symptom resolution.

Methods used by the authors: Amplification with reference gene primers provided the estimates of nucleated cell counts. TCRdb's table, derived via immunoSEQ multiplex PCR, lists solely in-frame clones and lacks some. V, J and clone size are taken as reported in that table, and D and trimming were inferred from the DNA itself. The sample has 250,000 to 350,000 clones, about 88% seen once. The CDR3 is made up of 17 amino acids. Trimming took off 0 bases at V and 1 base at J, with 15 bases between the two ends. Germline assignment: CDR1 LNHDA and CDR2 SQIVND (reference sequence). The study recruited people aged roughly 18 to 95 years across about two dozen US areas.

Sequencing input: PBMCs or T cells enriched from blood (not recorded which). The chain has TRBV19 and TRBJ2-5; a possible D gene is TRBD2 (6 bases). The clonotype was recovered from a woman in her sixties in a cohort exposed to, infected with or recovered from COVID-19 (not recorded which). In DNA, the CDR3 is TGTGCCAGTAGTATAGAGGCTAGCGCCAAATCCCAAGAGACCCAGTACTTC. As protein: CASSIEASAKSQETQYF.